These T cell receptor beta chains were read from a single sample in a study of cytomegalovirus exposure and HLA in healthy donors. Clones were read by immunoSEQ multiplex PCR, and TCRdb kept only the in-frame ones, dropping some. The sample holds roughly 110,000 clones, 70% seen once. The sequencing input was PBMCs. The receptors were gathered from a young man in good health and CMV-seropositive. Both conserved end residues are part of each CDR3. Each record gives: V gene, J gene, D gene, clone size, CDR3 DNA, CDR3 protein. D genes are given only for firm matches. Only some rows state a clone size, as once, few, many or a class for expanded clones.

TRBV27	TRBJ2-2	-	-	TGTGCCAGCAGTTTAGGAGTGAGTAACACCGGGGAGCTGTTTTTT	CASSLGVSNTGELFF
TRBV6-5	TRBJ1-3	-	-	TGTGCCAGCAAGCGGGGAAAGAGGGCCGCCATATATTTT	CASKRGKRAAIYF
TRBV11-2	TRBJ2-1	-	few	TGTGCCAGCAGCTTAGATAACAGGGAAACGGTCAATGAGCAGTTCTTC	CASSLDNRETVNEQFF
TRBV7-2	TRBJ1-2	-	-	TGTGCCAGCAGCTTGGGGGGTGGGGGGGAGGGTGGCTACACCTTC	CASSLGGGGEGGYTF
TRBV19	TRBJ1-3	TRBD1	few	TGTGCCAGTAGCACAGGGGGCAACTCTGGAAACACCATATATTTT	CASSTGGNSGNTIYF
TRBV5-1	TRBJ2-5	TRBD2	-	TGCGCCAGCAGCCCCGGGACTAGAGGGTTGAGAGAAGAGACCCAGTACTTC	CASSPGTRGLREETQYF
TRBV2	TRBJ2-1	TRBD2	-	TGTGCCATCATAGTAGCGGGAGAGGGGTCCTACAATGAGCAGTTCTTC	CAIIVAGEGSYNEQFF
TRBV9	TRBJ1-4	TRBD1	-	TGTGCCAGCAGCGTAACATCCCGGGACAGCTCTAATGAAAAACTGTTTTTT	CASSVTSRDSSNEKLFF
TRBV7-7	TRBJ2-2	-	-	TGTGCTAGCAGCCCCAGGGGTAGGGACGGGGAGCTGTTTTTT	CASSPRGRDGELFF
TRBV5-1	TRBJ2-3	-	-	TGCGCCAGCAGCTTCACTACTGCTAGCACAGATACGCAGTATTTT	CASSFTTASTDTQYF
TRBV19	TRBJ1-3	TRBD1	-	TGTGCCAGTAGCCCTCCCCCCCGGGACAGGGCTGCTGGAAACACCATATATTTT	CASSPPPRDRAAGNTIYF
TRBV11-1	TRBJ1-2	-	-	TGTGCCAGCAGCCTCGGACGGGAGGTACGGGGCTACACCTTC	CASSLGREVRGYTF
TRBV12-5	TRBJ2-3	TRBD1	-	TGTGCTAGTGGCCGAGGGGACAGGGGTGGAAGCACAGATACGCAGTATTTT	CASGRGDRGGSTDTQYF
TRBV9	TRBJ2-3	-	-	TGTGCCAGCAGCGGGGCACCAGGCACAGATACGCAGTATTTT	CASSGAPGTDTQYF
TRBV29-1	TRBJ2-3	TRBD1	-	TGCAGCGTCCGGCAGGGGGCGGATACGCAGTATTTT	CSVRQGADTQYF
TRBV5-1	TRBJ2-2	TRBD1	-	TGCGCCAGCAGTTCCTCCCCCGACAGGGTGGATGCCGGGGAGCTGTTTTTT	CASSSSPDRVDAGELFF
TRBV27	TRBJ2-2	TRBD2	-	TGTGCCAGCCGATCCTTGAGGGAGGGAAACACCGGGGAGCTGTTTTTT	CASRSLREGNTGELFF
TRBV5-5	TRBJ1-2	-	-	TGTGCCAGCAGCTCCCGACTAGGGCCGGGTGGCTACACCTTC	CASSSRLGPGGYTF
TRBV6-5	TRBJ1-4	-	once	TGTGCCAGCAGTTTTAGGAGGGCAACTAATGAAAAACTGTTTTTT	CASSFRRATNEKLFF